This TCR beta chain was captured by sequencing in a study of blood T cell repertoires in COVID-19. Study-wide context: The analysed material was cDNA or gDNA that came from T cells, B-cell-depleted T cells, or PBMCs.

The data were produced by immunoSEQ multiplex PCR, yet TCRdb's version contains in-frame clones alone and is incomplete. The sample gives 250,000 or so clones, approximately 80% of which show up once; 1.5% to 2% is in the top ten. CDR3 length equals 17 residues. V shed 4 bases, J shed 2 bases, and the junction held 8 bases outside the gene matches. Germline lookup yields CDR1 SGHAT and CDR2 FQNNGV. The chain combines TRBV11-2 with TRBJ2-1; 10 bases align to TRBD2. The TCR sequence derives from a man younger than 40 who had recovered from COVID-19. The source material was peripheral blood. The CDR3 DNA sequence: TGTGCCAGCAGCTCGGGCCTAAGCGGGGGGGCCTACAATGAGCAGTTCTTC. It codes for CASSSGLSGGAYNEQFF.